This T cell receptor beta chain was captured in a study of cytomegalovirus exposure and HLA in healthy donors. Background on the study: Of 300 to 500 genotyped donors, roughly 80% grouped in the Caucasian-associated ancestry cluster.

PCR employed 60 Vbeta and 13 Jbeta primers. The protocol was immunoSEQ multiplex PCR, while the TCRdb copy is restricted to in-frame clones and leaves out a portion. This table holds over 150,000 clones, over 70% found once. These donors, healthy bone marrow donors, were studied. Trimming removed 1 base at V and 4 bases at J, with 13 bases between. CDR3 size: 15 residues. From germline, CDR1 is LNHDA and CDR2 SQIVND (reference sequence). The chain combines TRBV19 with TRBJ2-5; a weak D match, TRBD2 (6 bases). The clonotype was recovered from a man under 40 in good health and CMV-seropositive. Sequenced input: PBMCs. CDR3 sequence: CASSIGGEPRETQYF. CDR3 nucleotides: TGTGCCAGTAGTATAGGGGGGGAGCCCCGAGAGACCCAGTACTTC.